Listed below are T cell receptor beta chains from one sample, sequenced in a study of blood T cell repertoires in COVID-19. The data were produced by immunoSEQ multiplex PCR, yet TCRdb's version contains in-frame clones alone and is incomplete. The repertoire holds more than 110,000 clones, with less than 80% as singletons. Specimen: peripheral blood. The receptors stem from a man aged 60 to 69 with acute or convalescent COVID-19. Each CDR3 is given with its conserved first and last residue. The D gene is left open where the match is weak. Part of the rows lack a size; the others show once, few, many or a class for expanded clones.

>TRBV7-3|TRBD2|17|-|TRBJ2-1
CASSPRRLGGRHNEQFF
TGTGCCAGCAGCCCAAGACGCCTTGGCGGGAGACACAATGAGCAGTTCTTC
>TRBV19|-|14|-|TRBJ1-1
CASSLRQRNSEAFF
TGTGCCAGTAGTCTGCGACAGAGGAACTCTGAAGCTTTCTTT
>TRBV23-1|-|14|few|TRBJ1-2
CASSQSGGADGYTF
TGCGCCAGCAGTCAATCGGGGGGGGCGGACGGCTACACCTTC
>TRBV28|-|14|-|TRBJ1-1
CASSLQDRWTEAFF
TGTGCCAGCAGTTTACAAGACAGGTGGACTGAAGCTTTCTTT
>TRBV3-1/TRBV3-2|TRBD1|17|-|TRBJ2-6
CASSMNRGLVGANVLTF
TGTGCCAGCAGTATGAATAGGGGGCTGGTTGGGGCCAACGTCCTGACTTTC
>TRBV5-5|-|15|-|TRBJ2-1
CASSVTGYSYNEQFF
TGTGCCAGCAGCGTGACAGGATACTCCTACAATGAGCAGTTCTTC
>TRBV30|TRBD1|13|-|TRBJ2-7
CAWGTGYSYEQYF
TGTGCCTGGGGGACAGGCTACTCCTACGAGCAGTACTTC
>TRBV28|TRBD1|15|-|TRBJ1-5
CASRSGQGGNQPQHF
TGTGCCAGCAGGAGTGGACAGGGAGGCAATCAGCCCCAGCATTTT
>TRBV11-1|-|15|-|TRBJ1-4
CASSQGRGFGEKLFF
TGTGCCAGCAGCCAGGGTCGGGGGTTCGGTGAAAAACTGTTTTTT
>TRBV7-2|TRBD1|15|-|TRBJ1-5
CASSDRDRGLQPQHF
TGTGCCAGCAGCGACCGGGACAGGGGGCTTCAGCCCCAGCATTTT
>TRBV2|TRBD1|16|-|TRBJ1-3
CASTLGGTVSGNTIYF
TGTGCCAGCACCCTTGGGGGGACAGTCTCTGGAAACACCATATATTTT
>TRBV27|TRBD1|14|-|TRBJ1-4
CASSLGGGNEKLFF
TGTGCCAGCAGTTTAGGAGGGGGCAATGAAAAACTGTTTTTT
>TRBV6-5|TRBD1|15|-|TRBJ2-5
CASSPQGARGETQYF
TGTGCCAGCAGTCCACAGGGGGCCAGGGGAGAGACCCAGTACTTC
>TRBV28|TRBD2|15|-|TRBJ2-1
CASSMGGRAYNEQFF
TGTGCCAGCAGTATGGGCGGGAGAGCTTACAATGAGCAGTTCTTC
>TRBV28|TRBD1|15|-|TRBJ2-2
CASSLTGAFTGELFF
TGTGCCAGCAGTTTAACAGGGGCTTTCACCGGGGAGCTGTTTTTT
>TRBV5-4|-|16|-|TRBJ2-7
CASSLGGRAGGYEQYF
TGTGCCAGCAGCTTGGGGGGCAGGGCAGGGGGGTACGAGCAGTACTTC
>TRBV7-2|TRBD1|13|-|TRBJ1-2
CASSSDRAGGYTF
TGTGCCAGCAGCTCCGACAGGGCGGGAGGCTACACCTTC
>TRBV1|-|15|-|TRBJ2-1
CTSSRIKRGYNEQFF
TGCACCAGCAGCCGAATCAAACGGGGCTACAATGAGCAGTTCTTC
>TRBV7-9|-|15|-|TRBJ1-5
CASSLGGNSNQPQHF
TGTGCCAGCAGCTTAGGCGGGAATAGCAATCAGCCCCAGCATTTT
>TRBV11-2|-|14|-|TRBJ1-6
CASSPIQEGSPLHF
TGTGCCAGCAGCCCAATACAGGAGGGTTCACCCCTCCACTTT
>TRBV30|TRBD2|13|few|TRBJ2-1
CAWGTSYDNEQFF
TGTGCCTGGGGGACTAGCTACGACAATGAGCAGTTCTTC
>TRBV5-5|-|18|-|TRBJ1-2
CASSFSPRIAPWKRGYTF
TGTGCCAGCAGCTTCTCCCCACGGATAGCCCCCTGGAAGAGGGGCTACACCTTC
>TRBV25-1|-|14|-|TRBJ2-1
CASSERAGYNEQFF
TGTGCCAGCAGTGAGCGAGCGGGCTACAATGAGCAGTTCTTC
>TRBV7-7|-|14|-|TRBJ1-1
CASTPLTANTEAFF
TGTGCTAGCACCCCCCTAACAGCGAACACTGAAGCTTTCTTT
>TRBV5-1|TRBD2|16|-|TRBJ2-2
CASTLLLAGATGELFF
TGCGCCAGCACCCTTCTACTAGCGGGAGCAACCGGGGAGCTGTTTTTT
>TRBV7-2|TRBD1|15|-|TRBJ1-2
CASSSPPGQVYGYTF
TGTGCCAGCAGCTCCCCCCCGGGACAGGTCTATGGCTACACCTTC
>TRBV2|-|14|-|TRBJ2-3
CASSELASTDTQYF
TGTGCCAGCAGTGAACTAGCGAGCACAGATACGCAGTATTTT
>TRBV3-1/TRBV3-2|TRBD1|16|-|TRBJ2-6
CASSRDRGVGTNVLTF
TGTGCCAGCAGCCGGGACAGGGGGGTTGGGACCAACGTCCTGACTTTC
>TRBV6-2/TRBV6-3|-|16|-|TRBJ1-2
CASSDLSRAPNYGYTF
TGTGCCAGCAGTGACCTTTCCAGGGCCCCTAACTATGGCTACACCTTC
>TRBV7-8|-|14|once|TRBJ1-1
CASSLGTSNTEAFF
TGTGCCAGCAGCTTAGGGACATCGAACACTGAAGCTTTCTTT
>TRBV3-1/TRBV3-2|-|15|-|TRBJ2-1
CASSPSLRKGDEQFF
TGTGCCAGCAGCCCCTCGTTAAGGAAGGGAGATGAGCAGTTCTTC
>TRBV7-8|-|14|-|TRBJ1-1
CASSLRWGRFEAFF
TGTGCCAGCAGCTTAAGATGGGGCAGATTTGAAGCTTTCTTT
>TRBV7-2|-|11|-|TRBJ2-2
CASSPTGELFF
TGTGCCAGCAGCCCTACCGGGGAGCTGTTTTTT
>TRBV5-5|TRBD1|16|-|TRBJ2-2
CASSINTGANTGELFF
TGTGCCAGCAGCATTAACACAGGGGCAAACACCGGGGAGCTGTTTTTT
>TRBV4-1|-|16|-|TRBJ1-2
CASSQITGRGSYGYTF
TGCGCCAGCAGCCAGATAACAGGGCGGGGGAGCTATGGCTACACCTTC
>TRBV19|TRBD1|15|-|TRBJ1-1
CASSIDPQGLRGAFF
TGTGCCAGTAGTATAGATCCACAGGGGCTTCGTGGGGCTTTCTTT
>TRBV19|TRBD1|15|-|TRBJ2-3
CASSIEGQGTDTQYF
TGTGCCAGTAGTATAGAGGGACAGGGCACAGATACGCAGTATTTT
>TRBV9|-|15|-|TRBJ2-6
CASNAGGSGANVLTF
TGTGCCAGCAACGCGGGCGGCTCTGGGGCCAACGTCCTGACTTTC
>TRBV28|TRBD2|15|-|TRBJ2-7
CASSWTSGRAREQYF
TGTGCCAGCAGTTGGACTAGCGGGAGGGCTCGTGAGCAGTACTTC
>TRBV5-8|TRBD1|16|-|TRBJ2-7
CASSPEPGTGTYEQYF
TGTGCCAGCAGCCCTGAACCTGGGACAGGAACCTACGAGCAGTACTTC
>TRBV9|-|13|-|TRBJ2-2
CASSADSPGELFF
TGTGCCAGCAGCGCCGACAGCCCCGGGGAGCTGTTTTTT
>TRBV24-1|TRBD2|12|-|TRBJ2-1
CATSQPSGRQFF
TGTGCCACCAGTCAACCTAGCGGTAGGCAGTTCTTC
>TRBV19|TRBD1|15|-|TRBJ1-5
CASSQTGGIGQPQHF
TGTGCCAGTAGCCAAACAGGGGGCATTGGTCAGCCCCAGCATTTT
>TRBV18|TRBD2|13|-|TRBJ2-3
CASSRTSADTQYF
TGTGCCAGCTCTCGGACTAGCGCAGATACGCAGTATTTT
>TRBV9|TRBD2|15|-|TRBJ2-2
CASSVTSGSTGELFF
TGTGCCAGCAGCGTAACTAGCGGGTCGACCGGGGAGCTGTTTTTT
>TRBV5-1|-|16|-|TRBJ2-1
CASNEGSLSSYNEQFF
TGCGCCAGCAATGAAGGGAGTCTAAGCTCCTACAATGAGCAGTTCTTC
>TRBV6-6|TRBD1|15|once|TRBJ2-5
CASSKQGAGQETQYF
TGTGCCAGCAGTAAACAGGGGGCGGGACAAGAGACCCAGTACTTC
>TRBV5-5|-|14|-|TRBJ2-1
CASSLRETYNEQFF
TGTGCCAGCAGCTTGCGGGAGACCTACAATGAGCAGTTCTTC